This TCR beta chain was captured in a study of CD8+ T cells in alopecia areata. Findings and limits, study-wide: Patients showed less clear TCR sequence sharing than mice, possibly partly because of HLA diversity. In lesional scalp, particularly from alopecia totalis/universalis, clonality was higher than in normal scalp.

Concerning this clone: What it recognizes is unknown.

The treatment is: oral pan-JAK inhibitor, 5-10 mg twice daily. Sorting separated CD4+ and CD8+ T cells out of PBMCs. Sequencing templates came from extracted RNA that was reverse transcribed into cDNA. Here immunoSEQ multiplex PCR was the method, and the copy in TCRdb shows in-frame clones only, minus some. The profile shows over 150,000 clones, approximately 57% of them singletons. This CDR3 is built from 11 residues. CDR1 is MNHNS, CDR2 SASEGT, per germline. With 7 bases removed from V and 16 bases from J, the gap between germline ends came to 16 bases. Sequencing used CD4+ T cells sorted from blood, obtained at week 24, from a patient treated with tofacitinib. This chain joins TRBV6-1 and TRBJ1-4; no clear D. The receptor was derived from a human donor with alopecia areata. The CDR3 DNA follows: TGTGCCAGCACCGACCAGTGGTCTCCGTTTTTT. It specifies CASTDQWSPFF.